This record concerns one TCR beta chain sequence. No antigen is known for it. Nothing much larger sits one base from this clone, and base qualities are not available. This record comes from a study of shared clonotypes between healthy human individuals (dated by TCRdb to 2020 to 2021). General notes on the study: Three men and two women, aged 18 to 49 years, made up the cohort. For each donor, CD4 naive and CD4 memory were each run on three plates, CD8 naive on two plates, and CD8 memory on one plate. To estimate repertoire size and how much clonotypes are shared between individuals, the study performed deep sequencing of blood TCR repertoires from about 5 healthy adults. Libraries were prepared and TCR repertoires were sequenced by different laboratories using diverse techniques, in order to increase sequencing depth and limit assay-specific biases. Per donor, leukapheresis produced somewhere between about 0.8 and 9 billion PBMCs.

The junction carries 8 bases between V and J, which are trimmed by 5 bases and 1 base respectively. The CDR3, from cysteine to phenylalanine, totals 13 residues. CDR3 DNA only is kept here, 39 bases in frame from base 1. The germline V gene gives CDR1 as ENHRY and CDR2 as SYGVKD. Results the study describes overall, beyond this receptor: Based on pairwise subsampling, the degree of clonotype sharing among donors was expected to be affected by sequencing depth. Sampling was restricted to blood, and TCR repertoires in tissues likely differ from the TCR repertoires found in blood. The genetic and exposure-history diversity represented was limited by the small number of donors. Rarefaction of sorted-subset datasets indicated incomplete sequencing despite the large sequencing depth. Larger estimated clonotype richness was generally found for naive subsets than for memory subsets. Compared with non-shared clonotypes, clonotypes shared by all four sorted-subset donors had higher generation probabilities. Sharing across several donors was observed for 5% to 6.5% of naive CD4, about 4% of naive CD8, about 2.5% of memory CD4, and around 0.4% of memory CD8 clonotypes.

The donors were healthy, HIV-negative adults with no recently reported acute infections or vaccinations. Every donor was a Caucasian adult residing in Nashville, Tennessee, USA. Magnetic negative selection was used to enrich CD4+ T cells, after which naive cells were positively selected on CD45RA and the negative fraction became the memory subset. Blood was obtained by leukapheresis, after which PBMCs were separated by Ficoll-Histopaque density gradient centrifugation and cryopreserved in liquid nitrogen vapor phase. Purity and quantity of every magnetically sorted T cell population were checked by analytical flow cytometry. From each sorted fraction, genomic DNA was isolated and quantified by UV absorbance on a Nanodrop 2000c. Using the deep immunoSEQ assay, multiplex PCR amplified TCR CDR3 regions from genomic DNA. Extracted genomic DNA from each cell subset was spread evenly across all wells of several immunoSEQ 96-well plates, with each plate serving as a replicate. For sorted subsets, approximately 0.2 ug of genomic DNA, equivalent to tens of thousands of T cell genomes, went into each replicate PCR. Purified libraries were measured with a Qubit 3.0 fluorometer, size-checked on a Bioanalyzer 2100, and measured again with the KAPA Library Quantification kit. Each immunoSEQ 96-well plate was sequenced on its own single-read 150-cycle Illumina NextSeq 550 flow cell. In the paper's pipeline: Because the immunoSEQ output held only junctional sequences and lacked quality scores, the filtering could not match the filtering applied to full-length reads. Sequences were annotated with PyIR, a Python wrapper for IgBLAST v1.9, and V/J genes and CDR3 were assigned using IMGT germline references. Reads with weak V/J assignments (E-value above 1e-6), missing CDR3, stop codons, out-of-frame junctions, or ambiguous translated residues were removed. A V3J clonotype was defined by an identical inferred V gene, J gene, and CDR3 amino acid sequence. To compute the percentage overlap between repertoires, the number of shared unique clonotypes was divided by the size of the smaller repertoire. Richness of each repertoire was evaluated using RTK rarefaction, the Chao1 estimator, and Recon v2.1 estimates of unobserved clonotypes. Generation probabilities for all TCRbeta clonotypes obtained by the gDNA method from four donors were computed using OLGA. The table was pulled from immuneACCESS by TCRdb, which kept in-frame rearrangements only. Such tables lose some clones; where checked, under half of the loss comes from unresolved V genes, and the rest has no known cause. V and J calls and clone size are given by that table; D and trimming were obtained from the DNA. The sample profile shows millions of clones; 95% of them were found once. Clones ranked in the top ten supply more than 0.1% of the sample.

The TCR sequence derives from a man younger than 35 in good health. Sequencing input: naive CD4+ T cells sorted from blood. The intended sense of this specimen's cell subset or site label: CD45RA+ positively selected. Rearrangement joined TRBV10-3 to TRBJ1-1; 6 matching bases give a weak D call of TRBD1. At the DNA level, the sequence is TGTGCCATCAGTTCACAGGGGAACACTGAAGCTTTCTTT. This sequence encodes CAISSQGNTEAFF.